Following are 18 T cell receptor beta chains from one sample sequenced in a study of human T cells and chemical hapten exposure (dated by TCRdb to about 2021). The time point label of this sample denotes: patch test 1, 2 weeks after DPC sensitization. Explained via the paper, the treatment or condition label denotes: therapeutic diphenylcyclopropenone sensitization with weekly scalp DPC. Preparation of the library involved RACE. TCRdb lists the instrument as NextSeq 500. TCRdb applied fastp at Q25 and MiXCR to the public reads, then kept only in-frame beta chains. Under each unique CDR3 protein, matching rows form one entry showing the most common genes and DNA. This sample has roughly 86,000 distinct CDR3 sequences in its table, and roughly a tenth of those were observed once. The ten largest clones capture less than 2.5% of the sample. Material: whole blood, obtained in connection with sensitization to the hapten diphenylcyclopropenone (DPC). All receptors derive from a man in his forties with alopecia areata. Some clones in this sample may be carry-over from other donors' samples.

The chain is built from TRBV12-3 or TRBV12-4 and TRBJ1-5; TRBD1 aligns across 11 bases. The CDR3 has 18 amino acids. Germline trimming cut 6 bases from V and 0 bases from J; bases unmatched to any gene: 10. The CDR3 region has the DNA TGTGCCAGCAGCGCCGGGACAGGGGGGCCCTATAGCAATCAGCCCCAGCATTTT. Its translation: CASSAGTGGPYSNQPQHF.

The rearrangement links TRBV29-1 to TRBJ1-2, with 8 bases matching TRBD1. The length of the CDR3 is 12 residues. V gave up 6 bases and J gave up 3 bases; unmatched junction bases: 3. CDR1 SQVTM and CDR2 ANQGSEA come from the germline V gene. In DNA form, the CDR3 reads TGCAGCGTAGTGACAGGGGACTATGGCTACACCTTC. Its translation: CSVVTGDYGYTF.

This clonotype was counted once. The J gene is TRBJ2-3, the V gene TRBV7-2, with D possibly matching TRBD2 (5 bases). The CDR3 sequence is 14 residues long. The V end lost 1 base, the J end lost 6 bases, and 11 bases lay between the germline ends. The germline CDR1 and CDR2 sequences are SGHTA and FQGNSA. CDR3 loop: CASSLGGPVDTQYF. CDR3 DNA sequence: TGTGCCAGCAGCTTAGGAGGGCCGGTGGATACGCAGTATTTT.

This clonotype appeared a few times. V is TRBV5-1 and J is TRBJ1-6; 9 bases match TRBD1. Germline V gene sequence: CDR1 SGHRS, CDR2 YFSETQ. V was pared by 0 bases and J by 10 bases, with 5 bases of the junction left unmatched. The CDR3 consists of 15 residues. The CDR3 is CASSLAGTGRSPLHF. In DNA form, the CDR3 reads TGCGCCAGCAGCTTGGCCGGGACAGGGAGATCACCCCTCCACTTT.

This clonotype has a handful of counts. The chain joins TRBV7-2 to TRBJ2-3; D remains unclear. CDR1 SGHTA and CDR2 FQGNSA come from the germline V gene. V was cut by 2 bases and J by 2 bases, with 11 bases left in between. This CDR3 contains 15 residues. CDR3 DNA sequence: TGTGCCAGCAGCTTAAGCCAATGGGCCACAGATACGCAGTATTTT. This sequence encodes CASSLSQWATDTQYF.

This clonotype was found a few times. The CDR3 sequence: CASSQTPPRLAGQNEQFF. In DNA, the CDR3 is TGTGCCAGCAGCCAAACCCCTCCCCGCCTAGCCGGGCAGAATGAGCAGTTCTTC. The V call is TRBV3-1, the J call TRBJ2-1; D is possibly TRBD2 (5 bases). Germline lookup yields CDR1 LGHDT and CDR2 YNNKEL (reference sequence). The CDR3 spans 18 residues. The V end was cut by 2 bases, the J end by 7 bases, with 24 bases between.

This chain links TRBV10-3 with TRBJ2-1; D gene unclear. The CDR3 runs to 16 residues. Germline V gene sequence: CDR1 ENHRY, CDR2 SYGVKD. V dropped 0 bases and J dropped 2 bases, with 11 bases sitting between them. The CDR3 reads CAISESGRLPYNEQFF. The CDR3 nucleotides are TGTGCCATCAGTGAGTCAGGGCGTCTACCCTACAATGAGCAGTTCTTC.

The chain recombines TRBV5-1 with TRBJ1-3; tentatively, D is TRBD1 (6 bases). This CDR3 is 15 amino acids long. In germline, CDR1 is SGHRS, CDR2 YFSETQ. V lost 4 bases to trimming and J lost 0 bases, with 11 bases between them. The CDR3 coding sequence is TGCGCCAGCAGCCCCCGGACAGACTCTGGAAACACCATATATTTT. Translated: CASSPRTDSGNTIYF.

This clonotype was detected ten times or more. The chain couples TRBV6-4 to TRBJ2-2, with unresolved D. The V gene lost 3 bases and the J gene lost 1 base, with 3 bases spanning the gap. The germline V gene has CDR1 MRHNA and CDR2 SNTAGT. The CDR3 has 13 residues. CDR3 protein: CASSEGNTGELFF. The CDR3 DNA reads TGTGCCAGCAGTGAAGGGAACACCGGGGAGCTGTTTTTT.

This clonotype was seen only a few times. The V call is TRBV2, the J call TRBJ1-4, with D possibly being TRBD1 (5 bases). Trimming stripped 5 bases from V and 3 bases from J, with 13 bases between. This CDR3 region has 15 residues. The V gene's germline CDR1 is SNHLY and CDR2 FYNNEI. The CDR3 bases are TGTGCCAGCAGTTTAGCAGGGACTCCTAATGAAAAACTGTTTTTT. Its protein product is CASSLAGTPNEKLFF. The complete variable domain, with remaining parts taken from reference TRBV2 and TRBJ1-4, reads EPEVTQTPSHQVTQMGQEVILRCVPISNHLYFYWYRQILGQKVEFLVSFYNNEISEKSEIFDDQFSVERPDGSNFTLKIRSTKLEDSAMYFCASSLAGTPNEKLFFGSGTQLSVL.

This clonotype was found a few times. The CDR3 protein is CASSYGGADTEAFF. In DNA, the CDR3 is TGTGCCAGCAGTTACGGGGGCGCGGACACTGAAGCTTTCTTT. The chain couples TRBV6-6 to TRBJ1-1; TRBD1 might be the D (6 bases). Trimming took off 2 bases at V and 3 bases at J, with 10 bases between the two ends. This CDR3 has 14 residues. CDR1 is MNHNY, CDR2 SVGAGI, per germline (reference sequence).

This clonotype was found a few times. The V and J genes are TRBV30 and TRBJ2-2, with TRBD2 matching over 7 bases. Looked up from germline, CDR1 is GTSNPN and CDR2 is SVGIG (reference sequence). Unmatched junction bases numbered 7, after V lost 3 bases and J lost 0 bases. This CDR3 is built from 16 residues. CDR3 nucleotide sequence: TGTGCCTGGAGCACTCCAGCGGGATCGAACACCGGGGAGCTGTTTTTT. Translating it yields CAWSTPAGSNTGELFF.

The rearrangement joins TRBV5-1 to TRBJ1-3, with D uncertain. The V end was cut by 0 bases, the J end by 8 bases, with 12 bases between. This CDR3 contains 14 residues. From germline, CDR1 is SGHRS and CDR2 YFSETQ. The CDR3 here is CASSLVAQADTIYF. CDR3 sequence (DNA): TGCGCCAGCAGCTTGGTAGCCCAGGCGGACACCATATATTTT.

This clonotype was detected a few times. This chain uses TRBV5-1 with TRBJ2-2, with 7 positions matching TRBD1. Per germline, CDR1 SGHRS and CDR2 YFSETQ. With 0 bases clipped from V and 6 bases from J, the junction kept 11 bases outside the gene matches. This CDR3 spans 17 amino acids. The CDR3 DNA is TGCGCCAGCAGCTTGGAAGGGACAGCTTGGAATTCCGGGGAGCTGTTTTTT. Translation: CASSLEGTAWNSGELFF.

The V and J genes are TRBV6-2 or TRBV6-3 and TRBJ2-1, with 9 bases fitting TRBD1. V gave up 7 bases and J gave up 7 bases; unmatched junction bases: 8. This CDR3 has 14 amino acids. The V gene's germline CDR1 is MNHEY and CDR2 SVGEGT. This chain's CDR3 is CASISQGARNEQFF. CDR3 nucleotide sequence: TGTGCCAGCATTTCACAGGGGGCTCGGAATGAGCAGTTCTTC.

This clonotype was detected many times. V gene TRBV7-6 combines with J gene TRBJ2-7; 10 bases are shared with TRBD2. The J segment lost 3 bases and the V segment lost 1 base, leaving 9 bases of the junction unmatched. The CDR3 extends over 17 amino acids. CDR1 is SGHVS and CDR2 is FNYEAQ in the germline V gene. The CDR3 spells CASSLDLRASGSYEQYF. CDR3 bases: TGTGCCAGCAGCTTAGATTTAAGGGCTAGCGGGAGCTACGAGCAGTACTTC.

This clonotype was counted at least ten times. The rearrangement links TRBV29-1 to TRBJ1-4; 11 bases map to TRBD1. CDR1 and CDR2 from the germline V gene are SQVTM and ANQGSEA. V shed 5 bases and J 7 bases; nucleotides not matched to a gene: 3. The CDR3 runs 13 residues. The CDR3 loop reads CSVHGTGGEKLFF. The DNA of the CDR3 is TGCAGCGTTCACGGGACAGGGGGTGAAAAACTGTTTTTT.

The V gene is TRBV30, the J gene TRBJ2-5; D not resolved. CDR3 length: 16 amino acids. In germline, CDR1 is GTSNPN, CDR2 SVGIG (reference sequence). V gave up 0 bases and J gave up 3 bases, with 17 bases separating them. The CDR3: CAWSVPGPRGEETQYF. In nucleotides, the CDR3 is TGTGCCTGGAGTGTACCCGGACCGCGAGGTGAAGAGACCCAGTACTTC.